A selection of T cell receptor beta chains follows, all from one sample in a study of prognosis after radiotherapy for stage I lung cancer. MiXCR, run by TCRdb on the multiplex PCR reads, gives a single entry per CDR3 protein. The data hold about 59,000 distinct CDR3 sequences, with about a quarter observed a single time. The sequenced sample was PBMCs, obtained before or after stereotactic body radiation therapy (not recorded which). The source of these receptors is a donor older than 45 with non-small cell lung cancer. Each CDR3 is given with its conserved first and last residue. The order of the fields is V gene, clone size, D gene, J gene, CDR3 DNA, CDR3 protein. The D gene is left open where the match is weak. Size tells how often a clone was seen (once, few, many) or the class of an expanded clone, and some rows leave it out.

V: TRBV18
size: -
D: -
J: TRBJ1-5
DNA: TGTGCCAGCTCACCCTCGGTGGGTAGCAATCAGCCCCAGCATTTT
CDR3: CASSPSVGSNQPQHF

V: TRBV20-1
size: many
D: -
J: TRBJ2-1
DNA: TGCAGTGCTGGGTCGACGAGCAATGAGCAGTTCTTC
CDR3: CSAGSTSNEQFF

V: TRBV30
size: many
D: -
J: TRBJ1-5
DNA: TGTGCCTGGAGTGCCGATAGCAATCAGCCCCAGCATTTT
CDR3: CAWSADSNQPQHF

V: TRBV4-1
size: few
D: TRBD2
J: TRBJ2-5
DNA: TGCGCCAGCAGCCAAGTGGCTAGCGGGGGTCATAGGGAGACCAAGTACTTC
CDR3: CASSQVASGGHRETKYF

V: TRBV5-6
size: many
D: -
J: TRBJ2-3
DNA: TGTGCCAGCAGCAGCCGGGACACCGGGACCGATACGCAGTATTTT
CDR3: CASSSRDTGTDTQYF

V: TRBV30
size: many
D: -
J: TRBJ1-2
DNA: TGTGCCTGGAGCCAGTCCCTCTATGGCTACACCTTC
CDR3: CAWSQSLYGYTF

V: TRBV20-1
size: many
D: -
J: TRBJ1-2
DNA: TGCAGTGCTAGGCACGGATCGGTAGGGTATGGCTACACCTTC
CDR3: CSARHGSVGYGYTF

V: TRBV14
size: many
D: -
J: TRBJ2-3
DNA: TGTGCCAGCAGCCGGACGGGGGATACGCAGTATTTT
CDR3: CASSRTGDTQYF

V: TRBV6-2/TRBV6-3
size: -
D: TRBD1
J: TRBJ2-2
DNA: TGTGCCAGCAGCACCTGGACAGGGGGCGCGTGGGACACCGGGGAGCTGTTTTTT
CDR3: CASSTWTGGAWDTGELFF

V: TRBV7-9
size: many
D: TRBD1
J: TRBJ1-1
DNA: TGTGCCAGCAGCAGGGGGCCTGAAGCTTTCTTT
CDR3: CASSRGPEAFF

V: TRBV29-1
size: many
D: -
J: TRBJ1-2
DNA: TGCAGCGCTAAGAGCCCAGGGACAAGACACTATGGCTACACCTTC
CDR3: CSAKSPGTRHYGYTF

V: TRBV18
size: many
D: -
J: TRBJ1-1
DNA: TGTGCCAGCTCACCTAGACCCGGCAGGGCCGAGGGGGCTTTCTTT
CDR3: CASSPRPGRAEGAFF

V: TRBV5-1
size: many
D: TRBD1
J: TRBJ2-3
DNA: TGCGCCAGCAGCCTGGGACAGGGGCCAGATACGCAGTATTTT
CDR3: CASSLGQGPDTQYF

V: TRBV5-1
size: many
D: TRBD1
J: TRBJ2-5
DNA: TGCGCCAGCAGCTTATCCACAGGGGGGGAGACCCAGTACTTC
CDR3: CASSLSTGGETQYF

V: TRBV18
size: many
D: TRBD1
J: TRBJ2-7
DNA: TGTGCCAGCCACGGACAGGGGGGGTACGAGCAGTACTTC
CDR3: CASHGQGGYEQYF

V: TRBV19
size: -
D: TRBD1
J: TRBJ2-7
DNA: TGTGCAGTATTACCCGCCCCCCAGGGACAGAGCTCCTACGAGCAGTACTTC
CDR3: CAVLPAPQGQSSYEQYF

V: TRBV18
size: many
D: -
J: TRBJ2-1
DNA: TGTGCCAGCTCACTCGAGGTCCCAGGAGGCAATGAGCAGTTCTTC
CDR3: CASSLEVPGGNEQFF

V: TRBV7-9
size: many
D: TRBD1
J: TRBJ2-7
DNA: TGTGCCAGCAGACGGGACAGCTCCTACGAGCAGTACTTC
CDR3: CASRRDSSYEQYF

V: TRBV6-2/TRBV6-3
size: many
D: TRBD1
J: TRBJ1-2
DNA: TGTGCCAGCAGTTCCCTCCTTCTGACAGGGGGCGATGGCTACACCTTC
CDR3: CASSSLLLTGGDGYTF

V: TRBV19
size: many
D: -
J: TRBJ1-3
DNA: TGTGCCAGTAGCGCCGGGACACACACTGGAAACACCATATATTTT
CDR3: CASSAGTHTGNTIYF

V: TRBV29-1
size: many
D: -
J: TRBJ2-1
DNA: TGCAGCGGAGGAGCCCGGGGTATCTACAATGAGCAGTTCTTC
CDR3: CSGGARGIYNEQFF

V: TRBV20-1
size: many
D: -
J: TRBJ1-1
DNA: TGCAGTGCCCCTAGGAACACTGAAGCTTTCTTT
CDR3: CSAPRNTEAFF

V: TRBV28
size: many
D: TRBD2
J: TRBJ2-1
DNA: TGTGCCGCCGGGACTAGCTTGAATGAGCAGTTCTTC
CDR3: CAAGTSLNEQFF

V: TRBV3-1
size: many
D: TRBD1
J: TRBJ2-5
DNA: TGTGCCAGCGTACCCGGGACAGGGAGGCGGGAGACCCAGTACTTC
CDR3: CASVPGTGRRETQYF

V: TRBV3-1
size: many
D: -
J: TRBJ1-3
DNA: TGTGCCAGCAGCCAAAACCGGGTTTGGGGAGGAAACACCATATATTTT
CDR3: CASSQNRVWGGNTIYF

V: TRBV2
size: many
D: TRBD2
J: TRBJ2-1
DNA: TGTGCCAGCAAGACTAGCGGGGGGGCCAGGGGGCAGTTCTTC
CDR3: CASKTSGGARGQFF

V: TRBV6-5
size: many
D: -
J: TRBJ1-6
DNA: TGTGCCAGCAGTTACTCGGCAGGGGATAATTCACCCCTCCACTTT
CDR3: CASSYSAGDNSPLHF

V: TRBV5-6
size: -
D: -
J: TRBJ2-4
DNA: TGTGCCAGCAGCTTGTATGGGCCCACCCTAGCCAAAAACATTCAGTACTTC
CDR3: CASSLYGPTLAKNIQYF

V: TRBV12-3/TRBV12-4
size: many
D: -
J: TRBJ1-1
DNA: TGTGCCAGCAGTTTAAGCGAATTTACTGAAGCTTTCTTT
CDR3: CASSLSEFTEAFF

V: TRBV7-2
size: many
D: TRBD2
J: TRBJ2-3
DNA: TGTGCCAGCAGCCCAGGACTAGCGACAGATACGCAGTATTTT
CDR3: CASSPGLATDTQYF

V: TRBV6-9
size: many
D: -
J: TRBJ1-5
DNA: TGTGCCAGCAGTTTGGACGACAATCAGCCCCAGCATTTT
CDR3: CASSLDDNQPQHF

V: TRBV28
size: many
D: -
J: TRBJ2-3
DNA: TGTGCCAGCAGTCTTGCGCGGGATACGCAGTATTTT
CDR3: CASSLARDTQYF

V: TRBV28
size: once
D: -
J: TRBJ2-2
DNA: TGTGCCAGCAGTTTGTTCCTGGCCACCGGGGAGCTGTTTTTT
CDR3: CASSLFLATGELFF

V: TRBV6-1
size: many
D: TRBD2
J: TRBJ2-1
DNA: TGTGCCAGCAGCCACCCCCGTTTAGCGGGGGGGCAGGATGAGCAGTTCTTC
CDR3: CASSHPRLAGGQDEQFF

V: TRBV28
size: many
D: TRBD1
J: TRBJ1-5
DNA: TGTGCCAGCAGCTCCACCACGGACAGGGTCGGGACCGGAAGCAATCAGCCCCAGCATTTT
CDR3: CASSSTTDRVGTGSNQPQHF

V: TRBV19
size: many
D: -
J: TRBJ2-3
DNA: TGTGCCAGTAGTATTTTGGGGCGGGATACGCAGTATTTT
CDR3: CASSILGRDTQYF

V: TRBV6-1
size: many
D: TRBD1
J: TRBJ1-3
DNA: TGTGCCAGCAGTAGGACAGGGGGAACCTCTGGAAACACCATATATTTT
CDR3: CASSRTGGTSGNTIYF

V: TRBV20-1
size: -
D: -
J: TRBJ2-1
DNA: TGCAGTGCTAGAGATCCGGGGGGCTTCAACAACAATGAGCAGTTCTTC
CDR3: CSARDPGGFNNNEQFF

V: TRBV4-1
size: -
D: TRBD2
J: TRBJ2-3
DNA: TGCGCCAGCAGCCAAGACCTAGCGGGGGGGCGGGATACGCAGTATTTT
CDR3: CASSQDLAGGRDTQYF

V: TRBV6-9
size: medium-sized
D: TRBD1
J: TRBJ1-6
DNA: TGTGCCAGCAGTTATCAGGGACAGCCGTCAGAGTCACCCCTCCACTTT
CDR3: CASSYQGQPSESPLHF

V: TRBV6-1
size: medium-sized
D: -
J: TRBJ1-6
DNA: TGTGCCAGCAGTGCAGGGTCTGGTTCACCCCTCCACTTT
CDR3: CASSAGSGSPLHF

V: TRBV6-1
size: many
D: -
J: TRBJ1-2
DNA: TGTGCCAGCAGTCGCCAAAATAATAGGGTGCGTGGCTACACCTTC
CDR3: CASSRQNNRVRGYTF

V: TRBV5-6
size: many
D: -
J: TRBJ1-4
DNA: TGTGCCAGCAGCTTAACGAATTTACCTAATGAAAAACTGTTTTTT
CDR3: CASSLTNLPNEKLFF

V: TRBV6-1
size: many
D: TRBD1
J: TRBJ1-2
DNA: TGTGCCAGCACGCGGGACAGGTCACGATTAAACTATGGCTACACCTTC
CDR3: CASTRDRSRLNYGYTF

V: TRBV20-1
size: -
D: -
J: TRBJ1-1
DNA: TGCAATGCTAGGAGGGGGTCCAATGAAGCTTTCTTT
CDR3: CNARRGSNEAFF

V: TRBV6-5
size: medium-sized
D: TRBD1
J: TRBJ1-6
DNA: TGTGCCAGCAGTTCCCGGGACAGATATTCACCCCTCCACTTT
CDR3: CASSSRDRYSPLHF

V: TRBV7-3
size: many
D: -
J: TRBJ2-2
DNA: TGTGCCAGCAGCTTAATGAACGGGGAGCTGTTTTTT
CDR3: CASSLMNGELFF

V: TRBV20-1
size: many
D: -
J: TRBJ2-7
DNA: TGCAGTGCTAGCCCCTTACAGGGTGCCTACGAGCAGTACTTC
CDR3: CSASPLQGAYEQYF

V: TRBV6-2/TRBV6-3
size: medium-sized
D: -
J: TRBJ1-6
DNA: TGTGCCAGCAGGGATAATTCACCCCTCCACTTT
CDR3: CASRDNSPLHF

V: TRBV20-1
size: many
D: TRBD1
J: TRBJ1-5
DNA: TGCAGTGCTAGTGGGGACAGGGGCAGTCCCCAGCATTTT
CDR3: CSASGDRGSPQHF

V: TRBV6-1
size: many
D: TRBD1
J: TRBJ2-5
DNA: TGTGCCACCGGAGACAGGGTTGACACCTCCCTTGAGACCCAGTACTTC
CDR3: CATGDRVDTSLETQYF

V: TRBV3-1
size: many
D: -
J: TRBJ1-1
DNA: TGTGCCAGCAGCGCAGGTACCAGCACTGAAGCTTTCTTT
CDR3: CASSAGTSTEAFF